Included here is one T cell receptor (beta chain) sequence, with context. What it binds is not known. V was clipped by 4 bases and J by 6 bases, with 10 bases between them. CDR1 and CDR2 (germline): SGHRS, YFSETQ. The CDR3 totals 13 residues. The data were obtained in a study of T cells after yellow fever vaccination. Study-wide points: The study re-detected most primary-vaccination clones after the booster (96% CD4, approximately 88% CD8).

TCRdb called the 5' RACE reads again in MiXCR, with one record for every CDR3 protein. The repertoire holds roughly 500,000 distinct CDR3 sequences, 19% seen once, with over 11% in the top ten. The chain uses TRBV5-1 and TRBJ2-2; tentative D call: TRBD1 (5 bases). The specimen was PBMCs, collected 15 days after the yellow fever booster vaccination. This TCR came from a man aged 30 to 45 who received the YFV17D yellow fever vaccine. The CDR3 DNA is TGCGCCAGCAGCGTGGACAACCCCGGGGAGCTGTTTTTT. This gives the protein CASSVDNPGELFF.